These 20 T cell receptor beta chains were all obtained from the same sample, sequenced in a study of CD8+CD57+ T cells in acquired aplastic anemia. Patients who underwent sequencing had shown CD8+CD57+ cell expansion by flow cytometry. Genomic DNA, the template, was used for profiling of the TCR beta VDJ and CDR3. TCRdb called the reads again in MiXCR, with one record for every CDR3 protein. The sample has around 150,000 distinct CDR3 sequences, over 55% seen once. The sequenced sample consisted of sorted CD4+, CD8+, or CD8+CD57+ T cells (not recorded which) from PBMCs. The receptors here all came from a human donor with aplastic anemia.

There are a few counts of this clonotype. The chain employs TRBV15 and TRBJ2-6; D remains ambiguous. V lost 1 base and J lost 0, with 7 bases in between. CDR3 length: 16 residues. Germline V gene data show CDR1 as LNHNV and CDR2 as YYDKDF (reference sequence). This CDR3 is CATSRGQASGANVLTF. The CDR3 DNA reads TGTGCCACCAGCAGAGGCCAGGCCTCTGGGGCCAACGTCCTGACTTTC.

The V call is TRBV15, the J call TRBJ2-7; D not certain. V lost 1 base and J 1 base, leaving 11 bases between the germline ends. The length of the CDR3 is 15 residues. Per germline, CDR1 LNHNV and CDR2 YYDKDF (reference sequence). The CDR3 DNA sequence: TGTGCCACCAGCAGAGGCACAACACAGTCCTACGAGCAGTACTTC. Translated: CATSRGTTQSYEQYF. The variable domain in full, completed from reference TRBV15 and TRBJ2-7, reads DAMVIQNPRYQVTQFGKPVTLSCSQTLNHNVMYWYQQKSSQAPKLLFHYYDKDFNNEADTPDNFQSRRPNTSFCFLDIRSPGLGDTAMYLCATSRGTTQSYEQYFGPGTRLTVT.

In DNA, the CDR3 is TGTGCCAGTAGTGCCTCGAGCTCGACCTCCTACGAGCAGTACTTC. Protein product: CASSASSSTSYEQYF. The chain has TRBV19 and TRBJ2-7; no reliable D call. Germline V gene sequence: CDR1 LNHDA, CDR2 SQIVND (reference sequence). V lost 5 bases and J 0 bases, leaving 14 bases between the germline ends. This CDR3 has 15 residues. Using reference TRBV19 and TRBJ2-7 for the parts outside the CDR3, the full variable domain is DGGITQSPKYLFRKEGQNVTLSCEQNLNHDAMYWYRQDPGQGLRLIYYSQIVNDFQKGDIAEGYSVSREKKESFPLTVTSAQKNPTAFYLCASSASSSTSYEQYFGPGTRLTVT.

V gene TRBV10-1 combines with J gene TRBJ1-3; a weak D match, TRBD1 (6 bases). V was pared by 8 bases and J by 7 bases, with 15 bases between. The CDR3 runs to 13 residues. Per the germline V gene, CDR1 is WNHNN and CDR2 is SYGVQD (reference sequence). The CDR3, as DNA: TGCGCCAGCTCCCCGGGGGGCTCGAACACCATATATTTT. Translated, it gives CASSPGGSNTIYF.

The rearrangement joins TRBV7-2 to TRBJ2-7, with 8 bases fitting TRBD2. The germline CDR1 and CDR2 sequences are SGHTA and FQGNSA. CDR3 length: 17 amino acids. V lost 5 bases, J lost 4 bases, and 16 bases stayed unmatched. CDR3 sequence: CASSPSGTSGKKYEQYF. CDR3 DNA sequence: TGTGCCAGCAGCCCGTCCGGAACTAGCGGTAAAAAATACGAGCAGTACTTC. Together with reference TRBV7-2 and TRBJ2-7, the CDR3 gives the full variable domain: GAGVSQSPSNKVTEKGKDVELRCDPISGHTALYWYRQSLGQGLEFLIYFQGNSAPDKSGLPSDRFSAERTGGSVSTLTIQRTQQEDSAVYLCASSPSGTSGKKYEQYFGPGTRLTVT.

The chain links TRBV2 to TRBJ1-2, with D possibly being TRBD1 (5 bases). This CDR3 is built from 13 residues. CDR1 is SNHLY and CDR2 is FYNNEI in the germline V gene. V was clipped by 3 bases and J by 5 bases, with 10 bases between them. For the CDR3, the DNA is TGTGCCAGCAGTGACGTCGGGGGTTATGGCTACACCTTC. Its protein product is CASSDVGGYGYTF.

The chain links TRBV2 to TRBJ1-2; unclear D gene. The CDR3 consists of 14 residues. The germline CDR1 and CDR2 sequences are SNHLY and FYNNEI. Trimming shortened V by 8 bases and J by 0 bases, and 13 bases separated the two germline ends. The CDR3 DNA is TGTGCCAGCCAAAAAGATCTAGCTAACTATGGCTACACCTTC. Protein: CASQKDLANYGYTF. The full variable domain, rest sourced from reference TRBV2 and TRBJ1-2, is EPEVTQTPSHQVTQMGQEVILRCVPISNHLYFYWYRQILGQKVEFLVSFYNNEISEKSEIFDDQFSVERPDGSNFTLKIRSTKLEDSAMYFCASQKDLANYGYTFGSGTRLTVV.

Points on this clonotype: The germline gene is not matched at one end of the junction; a read error may be the cause. The gene calls are TRBV7-9 and TRBJ2-1, with D possibly being TRBD2 (5 bases). CDR1 and CDR2 from the germline V gene are SEHNR and FQNEAQ (reference sequence). The CDR3 covers 16 residues. The CDR3 bases are TGTGCCAGTAGCTTAGCAGGCGGGCCCTACTACAATGAGCAGTTCTTC. It is translated as CASSLAGGPYYNEQFF.

The rearrangement joins TRBV4-2 to TRBJ2-7; D gene ambiguous. This CDR3 contains 13 residues. In germline, CDR1 is LGHNA, CDR2 YNFKEQ. Trimming left V 5 bases short and J 5 bases short, with 13 bases between. In nucleotides, the CDR3 is TGTGCCAGCAGCTTGGTGGCGGTAAACGAGCAGTACTTC. The encoded protein is CASSLVAVNEQYF.

The V call is TRBV7-2, the J call TRBJ2-1; the match to TRBD2 covers 9 bases. V shed 3 bases, J shed 6 bases, and the junction held 9 bases outside the gene matches. CDR3 length equals 16 residues. Germline CDR1 SGHTA, CDR2 FQGNSA. This CDR3 is CASSLGAGGRFNEQFF. Written as DNA, the CDR3 is TGTGCCAGCAGCTTGGGAGCGGGAGGCCGATTCAATGAGCAGTTCTTC.

The table lists this clonotype with a count of one. The chain links TRBV19 to TRBJ1-5; D unresolved. The CDR3 is made up of 15 amino acids. Trimming removed 1 base at V and 0 bases at J, with 7 bases between. Looked up from germline, CDR1 is LNHDA and CDR2 is SQIVND (reference sequence). CDR3 coding DNA: TGTGCCAGTAGTATAGTACATTCTAGCAATCAGCCCCAGCATTTT. It encodes CASSIVHSSNQPQHF.

The J gene is TRBJ2-1, the V gene TRBV15, with 12 bases aligning to TRBD2. This CDR3 contains 15 residues. J lost 4 bases, V lost 6 bases, and 4 bases had no gene match. CDR1 LNHNV and CDR2 YYDKDF come from the germline V gene (reference sequence). The CDR3 nucleotides are TGTGCCACCAGGGAGCTAGCGGGAGGGTACAATGAGCAGTTCTTC. This sequence encodes CATRELAGGYNEQFF. Variable domain in full (rest from reference TRBV15 and TRBJ2-1): DAMVIQNPRYQVTQFGKPVTLSCSQTLNHNVMYWYQQKSSQAPKLLFHYYDKDFNNEADTPDNFQSRRPNTSFCFLDIRSPGLGDTAMYLCATRELAGGYNEQFFGPGTRLTVL.

This chain joins TRBV19 and TRBJ1-2, with D maybe TRBD1 (6 bases). This CDR3 has 14 residues. Germline-derived CDR1 and CDR2 are LNHDA and SQIVND (reference sequence). V lost 2 bases to trimming and J lost 4 bases, with 11 bases between them. The CDR3 region is CASSITGQFYGYTF. The CDR3 nucleotides are TGTGCCAGTAGTATAACAGGGCAATTCTATGGCTACACCTTC.

A word on this clonotype: One end of the junction is discordant with germline, which a read error may explain. The genes are TRBV7-8 and TRBJ2-2, with D hard to call. The CDR3 covers 15 residues. The germline CDR1 and CDR2 sequences are SGHVS and FQNEAQ. CDR3 amino acids: CASSLGRATGGELFF. CDR3 nucleotide sequence: TGCGCCAGCAGCTTAGGCAGAGCTACGGGCGGGGAGCTGTTTTTT.

V gene TRBV5-1 combines with J gene TRBJ2-7; 8 nucleotides line up with TRBD2. J gave up 7 bases and V 2 bases, and 5 bases lay outside the gene matches. The CDR3 is 13 residues long. The V gene's germline CDR1 is SGHRS and CDR2 YFSETQ. CDR3 loop: CASSLAGVWEQYF. The CDR3 DNA reads TGCGCCAGCAGCTTAGCGGGAGTGTGGGAGCAGTACTTC. The full variable domain, with the rest looked up from reference TRBV5-1 and TRBJ2-7, is KAGVTQTPRYLIKTRGQQVTLSCSPISGHRSVSWYQQTPGQGLQFLFEYFSETQRNKGNFPGRFSGRQFSNSRSEMNVSTLELGDSALYLCASSLAGVWEQYFGPGTRLTVT.

The table lists this clonotype with a count of one. V usage is TRBV7-9 and J usage is TRBJ2-6, with D maybe TRBD2 (6 bases). The CDR3 is 16 amino acids. Deletions cut 2 bases from V and 0 bases from J, with 8 bases between. Per the germline V gene, CDR1 is SEHNR and CDR2 is FQNEAQ (reference sequence). CDR3 nucleotides: TGTGCCAGCAGCTTAACCGGGGGCTCTGGGGCCAACGTCCTGACTTTC. Amino acids: CASSLTGGSGANVLTF.

The table lists this clonotype with a few counts. V and J are TRBV7-3 and TRBJ1-1; no reliable D call. Trimming left V 2 bases short and J 1 base short, with 5 bases between. This CDR3 spans 13 amino acids. Germline assignment: CDR1 SGHTA and CDR2 FQGTGA. Written as DNA, the CDR3 is TGTGCCAGCAGCTTACAGGAGAACACTGAAGCTTTCTTT. This encodes CASSLQENTEAFF.

This clonotype was picked up one time. The CDR3 spells CASSASAQETQYF. The DNA of the CDR3 is TGTGCCAGTTCAGCGTCTGCTCAAGAGACCCAGTACTTC. This sequence joins TRBV19 and TRBJ2-5; D ambiguous. CDR1 and CDR2 from the germline V gene are LNHDA and SQIVND (reference sequence). The CDR3 loop spans 13 amino acids. Trimming shortened V by 8 bases and J by 2 bases, and 12 bases separated the two germline ends.

The sample holds a few counts of this clonotype. The chain couples TRBV10-3 to TRBJ1-1, with TRBD1 matching 8 bases. Trimming cost V 11 bases and J 1 base; bases outside gene matches: 6. Germline V CDR1 and CDR2: ENHRY, SYGVKD. CDR3 size: 13 residues. CDR3 sequence: CAAKGQANTEAFF. Here the CDR3 DNA reads TGTGCCGCCAAGGGACAGGCGAACACTGAAGCTTTCTTT.

The chain uses TRBV19 and TRBJ2-1; D gene ambiguous. V lost 6 bases to trimming and J lost 3 bases, with 9 bases between them. The germline gives CDR1 LNHDA, CDR2 SQIVND (reference sequence). The CDR3 totals 13 residues. The CDR3 bases are TGTGCCAGTAGATCCTCGGGCTACAATGAGCAGTTCTTC. It is translated as CASRSSGYNEQFF. Filled out from reference TRBV19 and TRBJ2-1, the complete variable domain reads DGGITQSPKYLFRKEGQNVTLSCEQNLNHDAMYWYRQDPGQGLRLIYYSQIVNDFQKGDIAEGYSVSREKKESFPLTVTSAQKNPTAFYLCASRSSGYNEQFFGPGTRLTVL.